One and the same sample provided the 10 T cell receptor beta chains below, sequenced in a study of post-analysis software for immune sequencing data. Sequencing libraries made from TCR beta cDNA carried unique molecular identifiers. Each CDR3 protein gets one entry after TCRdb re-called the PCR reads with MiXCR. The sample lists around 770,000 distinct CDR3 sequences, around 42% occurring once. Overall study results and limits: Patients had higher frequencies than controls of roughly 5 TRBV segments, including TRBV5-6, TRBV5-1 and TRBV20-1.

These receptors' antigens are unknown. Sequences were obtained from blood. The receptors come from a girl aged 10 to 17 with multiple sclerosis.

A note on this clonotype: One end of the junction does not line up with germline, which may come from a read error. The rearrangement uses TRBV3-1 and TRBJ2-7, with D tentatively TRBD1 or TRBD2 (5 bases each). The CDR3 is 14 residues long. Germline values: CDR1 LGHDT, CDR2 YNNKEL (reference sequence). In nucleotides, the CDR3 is TGTGACAGCAGCCCGGGACGGGGATCCTACGAGCAGTACTTC. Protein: CDSSPGRGSYEQYF.

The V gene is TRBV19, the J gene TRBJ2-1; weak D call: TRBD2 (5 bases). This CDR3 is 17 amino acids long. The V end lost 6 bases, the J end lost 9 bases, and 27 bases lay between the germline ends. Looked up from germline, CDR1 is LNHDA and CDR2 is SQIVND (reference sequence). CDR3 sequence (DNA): TGTGCCAGTAGAACAAACTCTGATAGCGTAAGAAGAATTGAGCAGTTCTTC. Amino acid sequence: CASRTNSDSVRRIEQFF. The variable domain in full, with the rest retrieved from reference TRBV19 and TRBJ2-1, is DGGITQSPKYLFRKEGQNVTLSCEQNLNHDAMYWYRQDPGQGLRLIYYSQIVNDFQKGDIAEGYSVSREKKESFPLTVTSAQKNPTAFYLCASRTNSDSVRRIEQFFGPGTRLTVL.

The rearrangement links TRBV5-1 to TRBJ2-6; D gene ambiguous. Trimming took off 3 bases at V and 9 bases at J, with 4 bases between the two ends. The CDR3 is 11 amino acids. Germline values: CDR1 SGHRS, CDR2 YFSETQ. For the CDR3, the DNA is TGCGCCAGCAGCTGGAGCAACGTCCTGACTTTC. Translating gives CASSWSNVLTF.

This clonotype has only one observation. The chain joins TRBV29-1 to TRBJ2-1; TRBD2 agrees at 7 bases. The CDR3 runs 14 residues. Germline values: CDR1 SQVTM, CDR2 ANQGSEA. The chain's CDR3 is CCGGRVGPFNEQFF. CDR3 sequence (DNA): TGCTGCGGGGGAAGGGTGGGGCCCTTCAATGAGCAGTTCTTC.

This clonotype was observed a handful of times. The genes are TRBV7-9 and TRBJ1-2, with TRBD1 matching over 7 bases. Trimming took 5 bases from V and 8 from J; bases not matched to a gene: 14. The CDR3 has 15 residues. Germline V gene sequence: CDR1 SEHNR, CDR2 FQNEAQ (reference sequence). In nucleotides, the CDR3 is TGTGCCAGCAGCGGACACGGACAGGACCCACGAGGCTACACCTTC. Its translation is CASSGHGQDPRGYTF.

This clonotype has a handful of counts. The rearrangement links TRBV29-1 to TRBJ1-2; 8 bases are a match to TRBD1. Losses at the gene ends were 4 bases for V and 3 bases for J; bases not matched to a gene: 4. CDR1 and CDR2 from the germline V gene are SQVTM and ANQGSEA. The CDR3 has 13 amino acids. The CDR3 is CSVVDRGDYGYTF. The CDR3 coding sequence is TGCAGCGTTGTTGACAGGGGCGACTATGGCTACACCTTC.

The CDR3 DNA reads TGCAGTGCTACCAGACTAGCGGACGACACAGATACGCAGTATTTT. Encoded protein: CSATRLADDTDTQYF. The gene calls are TRBV20-1 and TRBJ2-3; TRBD2 agrees at 9 bases. After removal of 4 bases from V and 2 bases from J, the junction contained 7 bases not matched to a gene. This CDR3 has 15 residues. The germline CDR1 and CDR2 sequences are DFQATT and SNEGSKA (reference sequence).

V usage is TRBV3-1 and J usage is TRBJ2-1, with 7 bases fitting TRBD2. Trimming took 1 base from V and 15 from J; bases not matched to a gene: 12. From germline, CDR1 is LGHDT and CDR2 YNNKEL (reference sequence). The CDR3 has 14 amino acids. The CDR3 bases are TGTGCCAGCAGCCAAGGCGGGAGCCGCGCCCCCCCGTTCTTC. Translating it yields CASSQGGSRAPPFF.

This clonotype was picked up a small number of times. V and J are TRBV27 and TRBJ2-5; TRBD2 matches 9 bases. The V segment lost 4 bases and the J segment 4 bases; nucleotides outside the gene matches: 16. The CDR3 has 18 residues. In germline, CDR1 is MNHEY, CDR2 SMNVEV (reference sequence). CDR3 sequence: CASSSQGTSWRARETQYF. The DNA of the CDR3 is TGTGCCAGCAGTTCACAGGGGACTAGCTGGCGAGCAAGAGAGACCCAGTACTTC.

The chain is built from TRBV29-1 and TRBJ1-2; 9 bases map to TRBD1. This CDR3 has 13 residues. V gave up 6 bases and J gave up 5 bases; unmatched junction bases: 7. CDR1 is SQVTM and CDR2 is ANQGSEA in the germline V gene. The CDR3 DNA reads TGCAGCGTGTGGACCGGGACAGGGTATGGCTACACCTTC. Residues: CSVWTGTGYGYTF.